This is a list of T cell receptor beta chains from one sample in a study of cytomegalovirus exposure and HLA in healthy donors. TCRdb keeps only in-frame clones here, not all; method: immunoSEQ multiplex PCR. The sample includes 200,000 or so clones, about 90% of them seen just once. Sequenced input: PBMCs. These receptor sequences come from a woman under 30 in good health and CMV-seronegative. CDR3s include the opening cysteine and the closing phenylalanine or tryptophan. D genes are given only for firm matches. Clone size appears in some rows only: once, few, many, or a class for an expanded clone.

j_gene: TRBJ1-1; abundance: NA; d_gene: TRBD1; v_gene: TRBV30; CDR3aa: CAWRETGDTEAFF; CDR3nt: TGTGCCTGGAGAGAAACAGGGGACACTGAAGCTTTCTTT
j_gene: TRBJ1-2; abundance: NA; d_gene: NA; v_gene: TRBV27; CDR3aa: CASSPYGLEGYTF; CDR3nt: TGTGCCAGCAGTCCCTACGGGTTAGAGGGCTACACCTTC
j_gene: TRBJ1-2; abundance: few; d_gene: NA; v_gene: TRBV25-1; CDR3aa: CASSATGHGYTF; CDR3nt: TGTGCCAGCAGTGCTACTGGGCATGGCTACACCTTC
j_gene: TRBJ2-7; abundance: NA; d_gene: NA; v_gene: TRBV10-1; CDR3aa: CASSGSKQGADEQYF; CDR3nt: TGCGCCAGCAGTGGGTCTAAACAGGGAGCGGACGAGCAGTACTTC
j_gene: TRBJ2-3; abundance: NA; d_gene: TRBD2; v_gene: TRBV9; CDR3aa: CASSVASSGRDTQYF; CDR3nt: TGTGCCAGCAGCGTAGCTTCCAGCGGGAGGGATACGCAGTATTTT
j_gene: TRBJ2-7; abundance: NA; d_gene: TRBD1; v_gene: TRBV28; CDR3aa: CASTPSQGATSLGEQYF; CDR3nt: TGTGCCAGCACCCCCTCTCAGGGGGCGACAAGTCTGGGTGAGCAGTACTTC
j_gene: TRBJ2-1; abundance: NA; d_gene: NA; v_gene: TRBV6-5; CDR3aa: CASSFRAQGHEQFF; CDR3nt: TGTGCCAGCAGTTTCAGGGCCCAGGGCCATGAGCAGTTCTTC
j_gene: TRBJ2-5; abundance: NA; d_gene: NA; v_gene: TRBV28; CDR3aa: CATSTGLGETQYF; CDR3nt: TGTGCCACCTCGACAGGACTCGGGGAGACCCAGTACTTC
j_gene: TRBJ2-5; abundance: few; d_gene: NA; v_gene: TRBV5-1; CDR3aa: CASSLFQETQYF; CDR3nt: TGCGCCAGCAGCCTATTCCAAGAGACCCAGTACTTC
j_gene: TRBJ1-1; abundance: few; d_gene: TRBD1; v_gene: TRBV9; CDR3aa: CASSPRQGHMNTEAFF; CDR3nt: TGTGCCAGCAGCCCCCGACAGGGTCACATGAACACTGAAGCTTTCTTT
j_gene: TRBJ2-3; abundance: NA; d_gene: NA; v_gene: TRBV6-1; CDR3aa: CASSGARLSTDTQYF; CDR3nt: TGTGCCAGCAGTGGGGCACGGTTAAGCACAGATACGCAGTATTTT
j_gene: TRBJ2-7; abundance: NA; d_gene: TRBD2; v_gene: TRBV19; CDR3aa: CASSVLAGGPNEQYF; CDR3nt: TGTGCCAGTAGCGTACTAGCGGGAGGGCCCAACGAGCAGTACTTC
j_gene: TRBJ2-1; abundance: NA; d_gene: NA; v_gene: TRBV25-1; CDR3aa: CAASLTGLGEQFF; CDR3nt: TGTGCCGCCTCGCTTACAGGGCTTGGTGAGCAGTTCTTC
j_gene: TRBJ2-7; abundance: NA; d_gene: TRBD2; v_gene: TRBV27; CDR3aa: CASRSPSGRANYEQYF; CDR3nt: TGTGCCAGCCGAAGTCCTAGCGGGAGGGCCAACTACGAGCAGTACTTC
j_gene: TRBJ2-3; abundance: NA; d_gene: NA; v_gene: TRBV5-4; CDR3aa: CASSLESRSGTDTQYF; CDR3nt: TGTGCCAGCAGCTTGGAGTCGCGGTCAGGCACAGATACGCAGTATTTT
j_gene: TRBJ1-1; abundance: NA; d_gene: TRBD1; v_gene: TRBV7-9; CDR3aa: CASSPAIGTGGRDTEAFF; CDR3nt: TGTGCCAGCAGCCCCGCTATCGGGACAGGGGGCCGGGACACTGAAGCTTTCTTT